These 28 T cell receptor beta chains were sequenced from one sample in a study of beta chain features in type 1 diabetes. Points from the study as a whole: Moderately but significantly shorter TCRB CDR3s were found in Type 1 diabetes patients in all four CD4+ subsets.

These receptors lack a known antigen. The authors reverse transcribed all of the isolated RNA, so sequencing captured expressed TCRB transcripts. TCRdb keeps only in-frame clones here, not all; method: immunoSEQ multiplex PCR. Here the sample spans about 47,000 clones, 35% to 55% being singletons. Sequenced input: stem cell memory CD4+ T cells from blood. The origin of the receptors is a man aged 25-45 years with type 1 diabetes.

The CDR3: CASSRGLAGGYNEQFF. The CDR3 DNA is TGCGCCAGCAGCCGAGGACTAGCGGGAGGGTACAATGAGCAGTTCTTC. This chain joins TRBV5-1 and TRBJ2-1, with 15 bases lining up with TRBD2. Germline assignment: CDR1 SGHRS and CDR2 YFSETQ. With V trimmed by 4 bases and J by 4 bases, 3 bases remained unmatched. The CDR3 runs to 16 residues. The full variable domain, with the rest looked up from reference TRBV5-1 and TRBJ2-1, is KAGVTQTPRYLIKTRGQQVTLSCSPISGHRSVSWYQQTPGQGLQFLFEYFSETQRNKGNFPGRFSGRQFSNSRSEMNVSTLELGDSALYLCASSRGLAGGYNEQFFGPGTRLTVL.

The chain carries TRBV5-4 and TRBJ2-1; TRBD2 agrees at 12 bases. V lost 4 bases to trimming and J lost 6 bases; unmatched junction nucleotides: 11. From germline, CDR1 is SGHNT and CDR2 YYREEE (reference sequence). CDR3 length equals 17 residues. CDR3 region: CASSRTPRLAGVNEQFF. CDR3 sequence (DNA): TGTGCCAGCAGCCGGACCCCAAGACTAGCGGGAGTCAATGAGCAGTTCTTC.

The rearrangement uses TRBV5-1 and TRBJ1-1; the D gene is possibly TRBD1 (5 bases). Germline CDR1 is SGHRS and CDR2 is YFSETQ. Trimming took off 5 bases at V and 5 bases at J, with 13 bases between the two ends. This CDR3 spans 13 amino acids. In DNA, the CDR3 is TGCGCCAGCAGGCGGGGCGCGGATACTGAAGCTTTCTTT. Protein product: CASRRGADTEAFF.

This clone was seen more than once but under ten times. The chain is built from TRBV7-8 and TRBJ1-1, with no clear D. Germline V gives CDR1 SGHVS, CDR2 FQNEAQ. The CDR3 runs to 17 residues. Trimming cost V 0 bases and J 0 bases, with 14 bases left between them. Here the CDR3 reads CASSLAGRWELNTEAFF. Written as DNA, the CDR3 is TGTGCCAGCAGCTTAGCCGGAAGGTGGGAGCTGAACACTGAAGCTTTCTTT. Combining the CDR3 with reference TRBV7-8 and TRBJ1-1 gives the whole variable domain GAGVSQSPRYKVAKRGQDVALRCDPISGHVSLFWYQQALGQGPEFLTYFQNEAQLDKSGLPSDRFFAERPEGSVSTLKIQRTQQEDSAVYLCASSLAGRWELNTEAFFGQGTRLTVV.

The chain couples TRBV5-6 to TRBJ2-7; 8 nucleotides align to TRBD1. There are 16 residues in the CDR3. Trimming at V came to 2 bases and at J to 4 bases, leaving 11 bases not matched to a gene. Germline-derived CDR1 and CDR2 are SGHDT and YYEEEE. CDR3 coding DNA: TGTGCCAGCAGCTTTCCCTCGGGACAGGAAGCATACGAGCAGTACTTC. Protein sequence: CASSFPSGQEAYEQYF.

This clone has just a few counts. The gene calls are TRBV18 and TRBJ1-2, with D possibly being TRBD1 (6 bases). Trimming took off 1 base at V and 4 bases at J, with 7 bases between the two ends. CDR3 length: 13 amino acids. Germline V gives CDR1 KGHSH, CDR2 LQKENI. This CDR3 is CASSPRDTYGYTF. DNA for the CDR3: TGTGCCAGCTCACCACGGGACACCTATGGCTACACCTTC. Using reference TRBV18 and TRBJ1-2 for the parts outside the CDR3, the full variable domain is NAGVMQNPRHLVRRRGQEARLRCSPMKGHSHVYWYRQLPEEGLKFMVYLQKENIIDESGMPKERFSAEFPKEGPSILRIQQVVRGDSAAYFCASSPRDTYGYTFGSGTRLTVV.

This clone has more than one count but fewer than ten. This chain uses TRBV5-1 with TRBJ1-5; unclear D gene. Germline V CDR1 and CDR2: SGHRS, YFSETQ. Deletions cut 4 bases from V and 5 bases from J, with 10 bases between. The CDR3 has 13 amino acids. CDR3 DNA: TGCGCCAGCAGCGCCCTACCTGATCAGCCCCAGCATTTT. Its protein product is CASSALPDQPQHF.

This clone was seen a handful of times. The rearrangement links TRBV11-2 to TRBJ2-5; D may be TRBD1 (5 bases). CDR3 length equals 13 residues. The V end was cut by 5 bases, the J end by 7 bases, with 14 bases between. Germline loops: CDR1 SGHAT, CDR2 FQNNGV. CDR3 nucleotide sequence: TGTGCCAGCAGCCGACAGAGTTCCGGGACCCAGTACTTC. Protein: CASSRQSSGTQYF. Full variable domain (missing parts from reference TRBV11-2 and TRBJ2-5): EAGVAQSPRYKIIEKRQSVAFWCNPISGHATLYWYQQILGQGPKLLIQFQNNGVVDDSQLPKDRFSAERLKGVDSTLKIQPAKLEDSAVYLCASSRQSSGTQYFGPGTRLLVL.

The chain recombines TRBV13 with TRBJ1-1; the D gene is possibly TRBD1 (5 bases). Germline V gene data show CDR1 as PRHDT and CDR2 as FYEKMQ (reference sequence). The CDR3 sequence is 15 residues long. Trimming cost V 3 bases and J 3 bases, with 14 bases left between them. CDR3 nucleotide sequence: TGTGCCAGCAGCTTCAGTGGGGGAGGTCACACTGAAGCTTTCTTT. Protein sequence: CASSFSGGGHTEAFF.

V usage is TRBV7-6 and J usage is TRBJ2-2; 11 nucleotides line up with TRBD1. The CDR3 totals 17 residues. Germline values: CDR1 SGHVS, CDR2 FNYEAQ. Trimming removed 3 bases from V and 5 bases from J; junction bases left unmatched: 8. The CDR3 sequence: CASSLVPGQGGTGELFF. Written as DNA, the CDR3 is TGTGCCAGCAGCTTGGTTCCGGGACAGGGGGGAACCGGGGAGCTGTTTTTT.

This clone was recorded a few times. V gene TRBV15 combines with J gene TRBJ1-2, with D perhaps TRBD1 (6 bases). Germline CDR1 and CDR2: LNHNV and YYDKDF (reference sequence). The CDR3 has 16 amino acids. Deletions cut 1 base from V and 8 bases from J, with 20 bases between. The CDR3: CATSRADLQGTDGYTF. The CDR3 DNA sequence: TGTGCCACCAGCAGAGCGGATTTACAGGGTACTGACGGCTACACCTTC.

This clone has a handful of counts. The gene calls are TRBV27 and TRBJ2-7; D is possibly TRBD2 (5 bases). CDR1 and CDR2 from the germline V gene are MNHEY and SMNVEV (reference sequence). Trimming left V 4 bases short and J 3 bases short, with 10 bases between. CDR3 size: 13 residues. This chain's CDR3 is CASSSGMGYEQYF. The CDR3 DNA reads as TGTGCCAGCAGTTCGGGGATGGGCTACGAGCAGTACTTC.

The chain combines TRBV5-4 with TRBJ2-5, with 9 nucleotides matching TRBD2. The V and J ends lost 2 bases and 1 base, in that order; junction bases with no gene match: 6. The CDR3 spans 16 residues. Germline-derived CDR1 and CDR2 are SGHNT and YYREEE (reference sequence). The CDR3 sequence is CASSLGSGSGQETQYF. CDR3 nucleotides: TGTGCCAGCAGCTTAGGTAGCGGGAGTGGCCAAGAGACCCAGTACTTC.

The chain joins TRBV5-1 to TRBJ2-5, with D unresolved. Germline V CDR1 and CDR2: SGHRS, YFSETQ. The V and J ends lost 1 base and 2 bases respectively, with 6 bases between them. This CDR3 has 13 residues. In DNA, the CDR3 is TGCGCCAGCAGCTTGCAGTGGCAAGAGACCCAGTACTTC. It is translated as CASSLQWQETQYF. Variable domain in full (rest from reference TRBV5-1 and TRBJ2-5): KAGVTQTPRYLIKTRGQQVTLSCSPISGHRSVSWYQQTPGQGLQFLFEYFSETQRNKGNFPGRFSGRQFSNSRSEMNVSTLELGDSALYLCASSLQWQETQYFGPGTRLLVL.

V usage is TRBV4-3 and J usage is TRBJ2-2; D might be TRBD2 (6 bases). The CDR3 consists of 16 residues. Trimming took off 4 bases at V and 5 bases at J, with 17 bases between the two ends. Germline CDR1 LGHNA, CDR2 YSLEER. This CDR3 is CASSLQREVRTGELFF. In nucleotides, the CDR3 is TGCGCCAGCAGCCTCCAAAGGGAGGTTCGGACCGGGGAGCTGTTTTTT.

This chain links TRBV5-1 with TRBJ2-3; TRBD2 might be the D (5 bases). This CDR3 is 13 amino acids long. Germline V gives CDR1 SGHRS, CDR2 YFSETQ. The V end lost 0 bases, the J end lost 4 bases, and 6 bases lay between the germline ends. CDR3: CASSLERADTQYF. The CDR3 DNA reads as TGCGCCAGCAGCTTGGAGAGGGCAGATACGCAGTATTTT.

About this clone: A much larger clone sits a single nucleotide away, making a read error possible. The J gene is TRBJ2-7, the V gene TRBV7-2; no reliable D call. This CDR3 spans 11 amino acids. Trimming took off 4 bases at V and 3 bases at J, with 4 bases between the two ends. CDR1 and CDR2 from the germline V gene are SGHTA and FQGNSA. As DNA, the CDR3 is TGTGCCAGCAGCTCCGTCTACGAGCAGTACTTC. It specifies CASSSVYEQYF.

This rearrangement joins TRBV6-6 to TRBJ2-2, with 9 bases identical to TRBD2. J was trimmed by 5 bases and V by 10 bases; bases with no gene match: 14. CDR1 MNHNY and CDR2 SVGAGI come from the germline V gene (reference sequence). The CDR3 is made up of 16 amino acids. DNA of the CDR3: TGTGCCACCCACCGGCTAGCGGGATTACGAACCGGGGAGCTGTTTTTT. It translates to CATHRLAGLRTGELFF.

The chain links TRBV5-1 to TRBJ2-1; 8 nucleotides line up with TRBD1. The J segment lost 5 bases and the V segment lost 2 bases, leaving 12 bases of the junction unmatched. Germline CDR1 SGHRS, CDR2 YFSETQ. The CDR3 covers 17 residues. The CDR3 DNA reads TGCGCCAGCAGCTTTCGAGTTTGGACAGGGCAAAACAATGAGCAGTTCTTC. The encoded protein is CASSFRVWTGQNNEQFF.

This clone was seen a handful of times. The gene calls are TRBV2 and TRBJ1-2; weak D call: TRBD1 (6 bases). This CDR3 is 13 amino acids long. The ends were cut back, 8 bases at V and 7 bases at J, with 17 bases in the middle. CDR1 is SNHLY, CDR2 FYNNEI, per germline. The CDR3 DNA follows: TGTGCCAGCCGCGGGGGCGCGTCTCTTGGCTACACCTTC. Translation: CASRGGASLGYTF. Full variable domain (rest looked up from reference TRBV2 and TRBJ1-2): EPEVTQTPSHQVTQMGQEVILRCVPISNHLYFYWYRQILGQKVEFLVSFYNNEISEKSEIFDDQFSVERPDGSNFTLKIRSTKLEDSAMYFCASRGGASLGYTFGSGTRLTVV.

This rearrangement joins TRBV11-1 to TRBJ1-1; 8 bases fit TRBD1. The CDR3 length is 13 residues. In germline, CDR1 is SGHAT, CDR2 FQDESV (reference sequence). The V segment lost 5 bases and the J segment 3 bases; nucleotides outside the gene matches: 2. The CDR3 DNA follows: TGTGCCAGCAGCCCACAGGGGGACACTGAAGCTTTCTTT. It is translated as CASSPQGDTEAFF.

This clone was counted between two and nine times. The V and J genes are TRBV9 and TRBJ2-1; 7 positions agree with TRBD1. Germline CDR1 reads SGDLS; CDR2 reads YYNGEE. This CDR3 contains 15 residues. J gave up 8 bases and V 4 bases, and 12 bases lay outside the gene matches. CDR3 coding DNA: TGTGCCAGCAGCCAAAGACAGGGTGTTTTGTATGAGCAGTTCTTC. Translated, it gives CASSQRQGVLYEQFF.

There are a few counts of this clone. CDR3 sequence: CASRRQGVENQPQHF. In DNA, the CDR3 is TGTGCCAGCAGACGACAGGGGGTTGAGAATCAGCCCCAGCATTTT. This chain connects TRBV2 to TRBJ1-5; TRBD1 matches 9 bases. With 6 bases clipped from V and 4 bases from J, the junction kept 7 bases outside the gene matches. This CDR3 contains 15 residues. Germline V gives CDR1 SNHLY, CDR2 FYNNEI.

This clone was counted only a few times. This chain joins TRBV5-1 and TRBJ1-1, with D perhaps matching TRBD1 (5 bases). The CDR3 has 15 amino acids. Looked up from germline, CDR1 is SGHRS and CDR2 is YFSETQ. With 4 bases removed from V and 1 base from J, the gap between germline ends came to 14 bases. CDR3 protein: CASSLLGARNTEAFF. CDR3 sequence (DNA): TGCGCCAGCAGCCTTCTTGGGGCCCGGAACACTGAAGCTTTCTTT.

The chain employs TRBV6-6 and TRBJ1-2; D possibly corresponds to TRBD1 (6 bases). Germline CDR1 reads MNHNY; CDR2 reads SVGAGI (reference sequence). V gave up 2 bases and J gave up 6 bases, with 10 bases separating them. The CDR3 sequence is 13 residues long. Here the CDR3 reads CASSYGRGDGYTF. The CDR3 DNA reads TGTGCCAGCAGTTACGGCAGGGGCGATGGCTACACCTTC.

V gene TRBV6-5 combines with J gene TRBJ2-5, with 7 bases identical to TRBD2. J was trimmed by 0 bases and V by 6 bases; bases with no gene match: 7. The length of the CDR3 is 15 residues. CDR1 and CDR2 (germline): MNHEY, SVGAGI. CDR3 in amino acids: CASRGLADYQETQYF. The CDR3 DNA reads as TGTGCCAGCAGAGGGCTAGCGGACTACCAAGAGACCCAGTACTTC.

This chain uses TRBV10-3 with TRBJ1-1, with a weak D call TRBD1 (6 bases). Per the germline V gene, CDR1 is ENHRY and CDR2 is SYGVKD. This CDR3 comprises 16 residues. V was shortened by 1 base and J by 3 bases, with 15 bases between the two germline ends. In DNA, the CDR3 is TGTGCCATCAGTGAGTTTTCAGGGGACGGAGACACTGAAGCTTTCTTT. It yields the protein CAISEFSGDGDTEAFF.

This chain links TRBV7-9 with TRBJ2-5; D remains ambiguous. The DNA end is more similar to TRBJ2-7, so the J call may be wrong. CDR3 length equals 12 residues. Germline V CDR1 and CDR2: SEHNR, FQNEAQ (reference sequence). CDR3 residues: CASSLNPYEQYF. The DNA for the CDR3 is TGTGCCAGCAGCTTAAATCCCTACGAGCAGTACTTC.